Listed below are T cell receptor beta chains from one sample, sequenced in a study of cytomegalovirus exposure and HLA in healthy donors. TCRdb's copy holds only in-frame clones and misses some; the assay was immunoSEQ multiplex PCR. The table shows 130,000 to 150,000 clones, with just over 85% occurring only once. The sequencing sample was made of PBMCs. These receptors originate from a woman aged 18-30 years in good health and CMV-seropositive. CDR3s include the opening cysteine and the closing phenylalanine or tryptophan. A D gene is named only where the DNA matches it firmly. Rows may omit the clone size; those that give it use once, few, many or a size class.

V gene	D gene	clone size	J gene	CDR3 protein	CDR3 DNA
TRBV6-1	TRBD1	NA	TRBJ1-1	CASRETGVNTEAFF	TGTGCCAGCAGGGAGACAGGGGTGAACACTGAAGCTTTCTTT
TRBV7-8	NA	NA	TRBJ2-3	CASSLVLAAADTQYF	TGTGCCAGCAGCTTAGTTTTAGCGGCAGCCGATACGCAGTATTTT
TRBV7-9	NA	NA	TRBJ1-2	CASSLGGGRGYTF	TGTGCCAGCAGCTTAGGGGGAGGTAGAGGCTACACCTTC
TRBV11-1	TRBD2	NA	TRBJ2-7	CASTPEGLADYEQYF	TGTGCCAGCACCCCTGAGGGGCTAGCGGACTACGAGCAGTACTTC
TRBV7-3	TRBD2	NA	TRBJ2-1	CASSPGTSGVKFF	TGTGCCAGCAGCCCCGGGACTAGCGGGGTCAAGTTCTTC
TRBV7-2	TRBD2	NA	TRBJ2-5	CASSKGTSGGQETQYF	TGTGCCAGCAGCAAGGGGACTAGCGGGGGGCAAGAGACCCAGTACTTC
TRBV11-2	NA	NA	TRBJ1-1	CASSLGRYVNTEAFF	TGTGCCAGCAGCTTAGGTCGGTATGTTAACACTGAAGCTTTCTTT
TRBV11-2	NA	NA	TRBJ2-7	CASSLTTGPYEQYF	TGTGCCAGCAGCTTGACGACAGGACCCTACGAGCAGTACTTC
TRBV29-1	TRBD1	NA	TRBJ1-1	CSTSQGDTEAFF	TGCAGCACATCACAGGGGGACACTGAAGCTTTCTTT
TRBV6-5	NA	NA	TRBJ2-4	CASSYPSLLAKNIQYF	TGTGCCAGCAGTTACCCCTCACTACTAGCCAAAAACATTCAGTACTTC
TRBV6-4	NA	NA	TRBJ1-1	CASSFDRNTEAFF	TGTGCCAGCAGTTTTGACAGAAACACTGAAGCTTTCTTT
TRBV7-9	NA	NA	TRBJ2-4	CASSLGTAENIQYF	TGTGCCAGCAGCTTAGGGACAGCAGAAAACATTCAGTACTTC
TRBV19	TRBD1	NA	TRBJ1-5	CASSIRGQYSNQPQHF	TGTGCCAGTAGTATTCGGGGACAGTATAGCAATCAGCCCCAGCATTTT
TRBV6-1	TRBD1	NA	TRBJ1-5	CASRDSERYQPQHF	TGTGCCAGCCGGGACAGCGAACGGTATCAGCCCCAGCATTTT
TRBV30	NA	few	TRBJ1-2	CAWSVYGGGYTF	TGTGCCTGGAGTGTATACGGAGGGGGCTACACCTTC
TRBV28	TRBD2	once	TRBJ2-2	CASSLLPSGRGTGELFF	TGTGCCAGCAGTTTATTACCTAGCGGGAGAGGGACCGGGGAGCTGTTTTTT
TRBV9	NA	NA	TRBJ2-3	CASSVRGSVSGDTQYF	TGTGCCAGCAGCGTACGAGGTAGCGTTAGCGGAGATACGCAGTATTTT
TRBV28	TRBD1	once	TRBJ2-7	CASSGGTGAYEQYF	TGTGCCAGCAGTGGCGGGACAGGGGCCTACGAGCAGTACTTC
TRBV28	NA	NA	TRBJ1-5	CASSLRSQPQHF	TGTGCCAGCAGTTTGCGAAGTCAGCCCCAGCATTTT
TRBV5-4	TRBD2	NA	TRBJ2-7	CASSPGLAGTRDEQYF	TGTGCCAGCAGCCCGGGACTAGCGGGAACTCGGGACGAGCAGTACTTC
TRBV2	NA	NA	TRBJ2-1	CASRPGLRYNEQFF	TGTGCCAGCAGGCCGGGACTTAGGTACAATGAGCAGTTCTTC
TRBV4-2	TRBD2	NA	TRBJ2-7	CASSQEGTSGNYEQYF	TGTGCCAGCAGCCAAGAGGGGACTAGCGGGAACTACGAGCAGTACTTC
TRBV10-3	TRBD2	few	TRBJ2-7	CAISDGTSAYEQYF	TGTGCCATCAGTGACGGGACTAGCGCCTACGAGCAGTACTTC
TRBV5-4	NA	NA	TRBJ1-3	CASSLGQRNTIYF	TGTGCCAGCAGCTTGGGTCAAAGAAACACCATATATTTT
TRBV6-5	TRBD2	NA	TRBJ2-1	CASSSAGGGYNEQFF	TGTGCCAGCAGTTCGGCGGGAGGGGGTTACAATGAGCAGTTCTTC
TRBV28	TRBD1	NA	TRBJ2-7	CASSLPMDRSYEQYF	TGTGCCAGCAGTTTACCAATGGACAGGTCCTACGAGCAGTACTTC
TRBV9	NA	NA	TRBJ2-7	CASSVGAGSGSSYEQYF	TGTGCCAGCAGCGTAGGGGCGGGTAGCGGTAGCTCCTACGAGCAGTACTTC
TRBV6-1	NA	NA	TRBJ1-1	CASGPQNTEAFF	TGTGCCAGCGGCCCCCAGAACACTGAAGCTTTCTTT
TRBV11-3	NA	NA	TRBJ1-1	CASSMGHMNTEAFF	TGTGCCAGCAGCATGGGACATATGAACACTGAAGCTTTCTTT
TRBV25-1	TRBD1	NA	TRBJ1-5	CASSKTGEGKPQHF	TGTGCCAGCAGTAAGACAGGGGAGGGGAAGCCCCAGCATTTT
TRBV7-3	NA	NA	TRBJ2-5	CASSLGRAQETQYF	TGTGCCAGCAGCTTAGGCAGGGCCCAGGAGACCCAGTACTTC
TRBV28	NA	NA	TRBJ2-7	CASSPGQTGQYEQYF	TGTGCCAGCAGCCCTGGACAGACCGGTCAGTACGAGCAGTACTTC
TRBV28	TRBD1	few	TRBJ2-4	CASRSGQGIRKNIQYF	TGTGCCAGCAGGTCGGGACAGGGGATTAGAAAAAACATTCAGTACTTC
TRBV2	TRBD1	NA	TRBJ1-1	CASSPTGTGPPRGTEAFF	TGTGCCAGCAGCCCTACCGGGACAGGGCCCCCTCGAGGGACTGAAGCTTTCTTT
TRBV15	NA	NA	TRBJ1-6	CATSGDRSYNSPLHF	TGTGCCACCAGCGGAGACAGATCCTATAATTCACCCCTCCACTTT
TRBV9	NA	NA	TRBJ1-1	CASSVNRALPMNTEAFF	TGTGCCAGCAGCGTAAACCGCGCCCTTCCTATGAACACTGAAGCTTTCTTT
TRBV2	NA	NA	TRBJ1-5	CASRDRTNQPQHF	TGTGCCAGCAGGGACAGAACGAATCAGCCCCAGCATTTT
TRBV10-3	TRBD1	once	TRBJ2-2	CAISAQGVTNTGELFF	TGTGCCATCAGTGCCCAGGGGGTTACGAACACCGGGGAGCTGTTTTTT
TRBV18	NA	NA	TRBJ2-3	CASSLIRGDTQYF	TGTGCCAGCTCGTTGATTCGGGGTGATACGCAGTATTTT
TRBV28	TRBD1	NA	TRBJ2-3	CASSQLPGQAGTDTQYF	TGTGCCAGCAGCCAACTCCCGGGACAGGCCGGTACAGATACGCAGTATTTT
TRBV30	NA	NA	TRBJ1-5	CAWSKTGSKQPQHF	TGTGCCTGGAGTAAGACAGGTTCGAAACAGCCCCAGCATTTT
TRBV29-1	NA	NA	TRBJ2-3	CSVAPGASTDTQYF	TGCAGCGTGGCCCCAGGGGCTAGCACAGATACGCAGTATTTT
TRBV28	NA	NA	TRBJ2-2	CASSYRTRNTGELFF	TGTGCCAGCAGTTATAGGACAAGGAACACCGGGGAGCTGTTTTTT